The 14 T cell receptor beta chains listed next were all sequenced from one sample in a study of T cell repertoires in cytomegalovirus infection. These receptors are not linked to any known antigen. MiXCR was run by TCRdb on the reads, yielding one entry per CDR3 protein. The data contain about 900,000 distinct CDR3 sequences, around 32% of them seen just once; the ten biggest clones take up around an eighth. Source: cultured CD8+ T cells from PBMCs, taken from culture after CMV antigen stimulation. These receptors were obtained from a human donor in good health (CMV status not recorded). Some clones in this sample may be carry-over from other donors' samples.

This sequence joins TRBV7-9 and TRBJ2-1; D uncertain. Germline CDR1 is SEHNR and CDR2 is FQNEAQ (reference sequence). This CDR3 region has 13 residues. V was cut by 6 bases and J by 8 bases, with 14 bases left in between. The CDR3: CASRLASKDEQFF. The CDR3 region has the DNA TGTGCCAGCAGACTGGCTAGTAAGGATGAGCAGTTCTTC.

The sample holds a few counts of this clonotype. This chain joins TRBV19 and TRBJ2-1, with a possible D match to TRBD1 (6 bases). This CDR3 has 13 residues. Trimming left V 8 bases short and J 4 bases short, with 12 bases between. Germline V CDR1 and CDR2: LNHDA, SQIVND (reference sequence). In DNA form, the CDR3 reads TGTGCCAGTGGACAGCTACTTTACAATGAGCAGTTCTTC. Translation gives CASGQLLYNEQFF.

In this sample, this clonotype turned up a few times. The chain couples TRBV20-1 to TRBJ2-3; TRBD2 agrees at 8 bases. The CDR3 length is 15 residues. Germline CDR1 and CDR2: DFQATT and SNEGSKA (reference sequence). J gave up 6 bases and V 6 bases, and 14 bases lay outside the gene matches. This chain's CDR3 is CSAVPGSGGGDTQYF. DNA of the CDR3: TGCAGTGCCGTACCGGGGAGCGGGGGAGGCGATACGCAGTATTTT.

This chain joins TRBV20-1 and TRBJ1-1; D might be TRBD1 (5 bases). The CDR3 has 15 residues. The germline CDR1 and CDR2 sequences are DFQATT and SNEGSKA (reference sequence). Trimming cost V 0 bases and J 5 bases, with 16 bases left between them. This CDR3 reads CSARDQRGVQTEAFF. The CDR3 DNA reads as TGCAGTGCTAGAGATCAGCGGGGGGTACAAACTGAAGCTTTCTTT.

This clonotype has just a few counts. The chain combines TRBV15 with TRBJ2-2, with D possibly being TRBD2 (5 bases). Looked up from germline, CDR1 is LNHNV and CDR2 is YYDKDF (reference sequence). Trimming left V 5 bases short and J 1 base short, with 14 bases between. The CDR3 has 16 amino acids. The CDR3: CATSSLQSGNTGELFF. Written as DNA, the CDR3 is TGTGCCACCAGCTCCCTCCAGAGCGGGAACACCGGGGAGCTGTTTTTT. Drawing the rest from reference TRBV15 and TRBJ2-2, the complete variable domain is DAMVIQNPRYQVTQFGKPVTLSCSQTLNHNVMYWYQQKSSQAPKLLFHYYDKDFNNEADTPDNFQSRRPNTSFCFLDIRSPGLGDTAMYLCATSSLQSGNTGELFFGEGSRLTVL.

This clonotype was recorded a few times. This chain links TRBV7-6 with TRBJ1-2; D gene uncertain. The germline CDR1 and CDR2 sequences are SGHVS and FNYEAQ. V lost 0 bases, J lost 5 bases, and 13 bases lay in between. The CDR3 sequence is 15 residues long. In nucleotides, the CDR3 is TGTGCCAGCAGCTTAGCACCCCCAAGAATATATGGCTACACCTTC. Its protein is CASSLAPPRIYGYTF. Using reference TRBV7-6 and TRBJ1-2 for the parts outside the CDR3, the full variable domain is GAGVSQSPRYKVTKRGQDVALRCDPISGHVSLYWYRQALGQGPEFLTYFNYEAQQDKSGLPNDRFSAERPEGSISTLTIQRTEQRDSAMYRCASSLAPPRIYGYTFGSGTRLTVV.

This clonotype was detected many times. In DNA form, the CDR3 reads TGTGCCAGCAGCTTAACGGCGGACAGGATCTCTGGGGCCAACGTCCTGACTTTC. Its translation is CASSLTADRISGANVLTF. The J gene is TRBJ2-6, the V gene TRBV7-4; the match to TRBD1 covers 7 bases. J lost 0 bases, V lost 2 bases, and 7 bases had no gene match. This CDR3 comprises 18 residues. The V gene's germline CDR1 is SGHVT and CDR2 SQSDAQ.

This clonotype was picked up a small number of times. This chain joins TRBV27 and TRBJ1-3; 7 nucleotides match TRBD1. The J segment lost 2 bases and the V segment lost 0 bases, leaving 1 base of the junction unmatched. Per germline, CDR1 MNHEY and CDR2 SMNVEV (reference sequence). The CDR3 has 15 residues. In nucleotides, the CDR3 is TGTGCCAGCAGTTTATCGACAGGGACTGGAAACACCATATATTTT. As protein: CASSLSTGTGNTIYF.

This clonotype was detected a few times. The chain links TRBV7-9 to TRBJ1-5; D remains unclear. Germline CDR1 and CDR2: SEHNR and FQNEAQ (reference sequence). The CDR3 runs to 14 residues. V shed 2 bases and J shed 2 bases, with 7 bases lying between them. CDR3 nucleotides: TGTGCCAGCAGCTTAAACGATGGCAATCAGCCCCAGCATTTT. Its translation is CASSLNDGNQPQHF.

This clonotype was seen a single time. This chain links TRBV18 with TRBJ2-2; 9 bases match TRBD1. Looked up from germline, CDR1 is KGHSH and CDR2 is LQKENI. V dropped 7 bases and J dropped 3; count of bases not matched to a gene: 3. This CDR3 is built from 14 residues. The CDR3 nucleotides read TGTGCCAGCTGCTGGACAGGGGACACCGGGGAGCTGTTTTTT. This encodes CASCWTGDTGELFF.

In this sample, this clonotype turned up a few times. The chain joins TRBV6-2 or TRBV6-3 to TRBJ2-7, with D perhaps matching TRBD2 (6 bases). This CDR3 is built from 13 residues. Per the germline V gene, CDR1 is MNHEY and CDR2 is SVGEGT. With 6 bases removed from V and 7 bases from J, the gap between germline ends came to 16 bases. CDR3 nucleotides: TGTGCCAGCAGCCTGGAACTAGCATTTGAGCAGTACGTC. It yields the protein CASSLELAFEQYV.

This clonotype was observed a few times. The chain combines TRBV7-8 with TRBJ1-1; D remains unclear. V lost 8 bases, J lost 1 base, and 8 bases lay in between. CDR3 length equals 12 residues. CDR1 and CDR2 from the germline V gene are SGHVS and FQNEAQ. The CDR3: CASAGENTEAFF. Written as DNA, the CDR3 is TGTGCCAGCGCCGGGGAGAACACTGAAGCTTTCTTT.

This chain joins TRBV9 and TRBJ1-6, with 8 bases matching TRBD1. The CDR3 has 14 amino acids. The trim removed 3 bases at V and 13 bases at J, leaving 9 bases unmatched. Germline V gene sequence: CDR1 SGDLS, CDR2 YYNGEE. CDR3 protein: CASSERQGWDPLHF. As DNA, the CDR3 is TGTGCCAGCAGCGAACGACAGGGGTGGGACCCCCTCCACTTT.

This clonotype was seen only a few times. The chain is built from TRBV7-4 and TRBJ2-7; the D is unclear. Looked up from germline, CDR1 is SGHVT and CDR2 is SQSDAQ. The CDR3 has 13 amino acids. Trimming pared 1 base from V and 4 bases from J, leaving 8 bases between. CDR3 sequence reads: CASSLVDSYEQYV. In DNA, the CDR3 is TGTGCCAGCAGCTTAGTTGATAGTTACGAGCAGTACGTC.